This TCR beta chain was profiled in a study of tumor-infiltrating lymphocytes in primary liver carcinoma. On the study more broadly: Treatment of the patients' primary liver carcinoma consisted of surgical resection. Tumor lesions were T1-T3 N0M0 and spanned about 4 to 11 cm.

Findings and limits, study-wide: Significantly larger top-250-clone fractions were found in tumors than in blood (p = 0.039).

Both blood RNA, taken from unsorted whole blood, and germline DNA were extracted. With respect to this clonotype: The antigen is undetermined. A much larger clone is a single base away; this may be a read error.

Total RNA (approximately 500 ng) served as template for TCR beta cDNA synthesis primed by a constant-region primer. Three-round nested multiplex PCR performed with slightly modified ARM-PCR produced the TCR beta libraries. TCRdb processed the multiplex PCR reads anew with MiXCR; each CDR3 protein has one entry. The profile shows fewer than 350,000 distinct CDR3 sequences, about 61% of them singletons. Source material: peripheral blood. This receptor was taken from a middle-aged man with primary liver carcinoma and hepatitis B virus infection.

The CDR3 DNA reads as TGTGCCAGCAGTTACTCGGGACATTCCTACAATGAGCAGTTCTTC. Translation: CASSYSGHSYNEQFF. The chain carries TRBV6-6 and TRBJ2-1, with a tentative D call TRBD1 (6 bases). CDR1 is MNHNY and CDR2 is SVGAGI in the germline V gene (reference sequence). Trimming took 0 bases from V and 1 from J, leaving 7 bases between them. The CDR3 spans 15 residues.